This passage covers 3 T cell receptor beta chains from one sample sequenced in a study of T cells in Graves' hyperthyroidism and ophthalmopathy. Amplification yielded TCR beta CDR3 regions, with RNA transcripts as the source. The HTBI set primed first-round TCR CDR3 RT-PCR. Using its own MiXCR run on the multiplex PCR reads, TCRdb lists one record per CDR3 protein. The profile shows fewer than 700,000 distinct CDR3 sequences, 15% to 20% of them singletons. Sample: blood. All receptors derive from a woman in her twenties or thirties with Graves' hyperthyroidism.

This clonotype was observed a few times. The rearrangement links TRBV6-1 to TRBJ1-2; the D gene is possibly TRBD1 (5 bases). Looked up from germline, CDR1 is MNHNS and CDR2 is SASEGT. V was trimmed by 5 bases and J by 6 bases, leaving 16 bases between them. The CDR3 runs to 14 residues. Here the CDR3 DNA reads TGTGCCAGCAGTAGATCCGGGACGAGGAATGGCTACACCTTC. Protein sequence: CASSRSGTRNGYTF.

The chain joins TRBV7-9 to TRBJ2-7; D is unresolved. Deletions cut 5 bases from V and 4 bases from J, with 15 bases between. Germline loops: CDR1 SEHNR, CDR2 FQNEAQ (reference sequence). The CDR3 is 14 residues long. CDR3 residues: CASSQEWIRYEQYF. The DNA for the CDR3 is TGTGCCAGCAGCCAAGAATGGATCCGGTACGAGCAGTACTTC.

This clonotype was detected a few times. At one boundary the junction diverges from the germline segment, which might be a read error. The chain links TRBV20-1 to TRBJ2-1, with TRBD1 matching 10 bases. CDR3 size: 10 residues. Germline CDR1 DFQATT, CDR2 SNEGSKA (reference sequence). The CDR3 sequence is CSATGTGVIF. CDR3 DNA: TGCAGTGCAACCGGGACAGGGGTGATCTTC.